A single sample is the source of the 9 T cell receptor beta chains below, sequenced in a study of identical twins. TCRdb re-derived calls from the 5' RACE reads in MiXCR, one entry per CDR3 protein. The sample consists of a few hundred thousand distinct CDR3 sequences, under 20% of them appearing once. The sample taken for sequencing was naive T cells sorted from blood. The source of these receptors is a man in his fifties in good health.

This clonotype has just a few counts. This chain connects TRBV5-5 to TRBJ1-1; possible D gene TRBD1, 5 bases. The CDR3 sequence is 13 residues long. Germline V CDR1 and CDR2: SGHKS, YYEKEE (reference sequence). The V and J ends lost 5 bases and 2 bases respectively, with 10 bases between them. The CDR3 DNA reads TGTGCCAGCAGGGACACGCCAAACACTGAAGCTTTCTTT. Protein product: CASRDTPNTEAFF.

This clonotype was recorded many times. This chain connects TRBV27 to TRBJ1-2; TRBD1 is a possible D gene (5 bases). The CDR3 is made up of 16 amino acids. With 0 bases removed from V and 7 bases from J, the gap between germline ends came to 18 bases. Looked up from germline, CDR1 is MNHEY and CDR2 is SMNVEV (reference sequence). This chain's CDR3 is CASSLSFGSGESGYTF. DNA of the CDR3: TGTGCCAGCAGTTTATCCTTCGGCTCGGGGGAAAGTGGCTACACCTTC.

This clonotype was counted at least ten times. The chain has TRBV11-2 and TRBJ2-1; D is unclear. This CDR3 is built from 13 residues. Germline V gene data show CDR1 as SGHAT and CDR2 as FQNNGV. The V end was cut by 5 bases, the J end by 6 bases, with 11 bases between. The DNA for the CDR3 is TGTGCCAGCAGCCCTCCCGCTCGCAATGAGCAGTTCTTC. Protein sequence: CASSPPARNEQFF. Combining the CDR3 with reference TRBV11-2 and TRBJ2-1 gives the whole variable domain EAGVAQSPRYKIIEKRQSVAFWCNPISGHATLYWYQQILGQGPKLLIQFQNNGVVDDSQLPKDRFSAERLKGVDSTLKIQPAKLEDSAVYLCASSPPARNEQFFGPGTRLTVL.

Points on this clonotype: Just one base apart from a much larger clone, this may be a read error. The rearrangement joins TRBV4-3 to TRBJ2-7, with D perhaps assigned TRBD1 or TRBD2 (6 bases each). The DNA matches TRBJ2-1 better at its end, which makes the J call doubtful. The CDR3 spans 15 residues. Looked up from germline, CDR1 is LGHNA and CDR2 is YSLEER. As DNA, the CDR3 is TGCGCCAGCAGCCCCGTGGTGGGGGGCTCCTACGAGCAGTTCTTC. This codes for CASSPVVGGSYEQFF.

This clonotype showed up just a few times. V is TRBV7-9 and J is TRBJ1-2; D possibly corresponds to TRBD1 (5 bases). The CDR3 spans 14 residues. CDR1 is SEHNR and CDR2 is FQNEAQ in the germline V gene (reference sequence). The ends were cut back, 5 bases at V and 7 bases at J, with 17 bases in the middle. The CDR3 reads CASSPDRQSRGYTF. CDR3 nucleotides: TGTGCCAGCAGCCCAGACCGACAGTCCCGTGGCTACACCTTC.

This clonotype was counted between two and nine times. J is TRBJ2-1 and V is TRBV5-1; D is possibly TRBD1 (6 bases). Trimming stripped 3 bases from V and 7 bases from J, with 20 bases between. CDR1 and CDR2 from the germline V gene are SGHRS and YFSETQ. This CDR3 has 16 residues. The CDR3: CASSWTGTTTGNEQFF. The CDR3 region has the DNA TGCGCCAGCAGCTGGACCGGGACAACCACGGGGAATGAGCAGTTCTTC.

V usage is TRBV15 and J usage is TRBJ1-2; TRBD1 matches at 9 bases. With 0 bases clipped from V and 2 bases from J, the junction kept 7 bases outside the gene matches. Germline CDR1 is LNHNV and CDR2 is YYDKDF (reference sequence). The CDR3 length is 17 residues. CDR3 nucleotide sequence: TGTGCCACCAGCAGAGAGAGAGGGACAGGGCCAAACTATGGCTACACCTTC. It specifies CATSRERGTGPNYGYTF.

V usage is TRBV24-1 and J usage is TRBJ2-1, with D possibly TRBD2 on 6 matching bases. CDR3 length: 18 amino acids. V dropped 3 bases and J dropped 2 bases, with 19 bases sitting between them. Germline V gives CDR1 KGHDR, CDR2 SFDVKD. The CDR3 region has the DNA TGTGCCACCAGTGATCCAGACTCGGGAGTGGGGGCCTACAATGAGCAGTTCTTC. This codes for CATSDPDSGVGAYNEQFF.

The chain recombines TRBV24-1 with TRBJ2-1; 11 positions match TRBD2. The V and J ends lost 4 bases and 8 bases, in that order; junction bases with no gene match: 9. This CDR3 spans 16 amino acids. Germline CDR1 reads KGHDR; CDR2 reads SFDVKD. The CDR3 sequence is CATSDPGVAGGDEQFF. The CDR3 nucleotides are TGTGCCACCAGTGACCCCGGGGTAGCGGGAGGGGATGAGCAGTTCTTC.